This T cell receptor (beta chain) was captured in a study of cytomegalovirus exposure and HLA in healthy donors. PCR used 60 Vbeta primers and 13 Jbeta primers. Data came from immunoSEQ multiplex PCR; TCRdb stores just in-frame clones and leaves some out. The table records 95,000 to 120,000 clones, approximately 80% of them present only once. The germline V gene encodes CDR1 MGHRA and CDR2 YSYEKL. Trimming removed 1 base at V and 2 bases at J, with 14 bases between. This CDR3 is built from 16 residues. This clone was seen a single time. The sample comprised PBMCs. The clonotype originates from a woman aged 25 to 39 in good health and CMV-seropositive. The rearrangement joins TRBV4-1 to TRBJ1-1, with D tentatively TRBD1 (5 bases). The CDR3 DNA reads as TGCGCCAGCAGCCAAGCGGAGACAGAGGAAAACACTGAAGCTTTCTTT. It is translated as CASSQAETEENTEAFF.